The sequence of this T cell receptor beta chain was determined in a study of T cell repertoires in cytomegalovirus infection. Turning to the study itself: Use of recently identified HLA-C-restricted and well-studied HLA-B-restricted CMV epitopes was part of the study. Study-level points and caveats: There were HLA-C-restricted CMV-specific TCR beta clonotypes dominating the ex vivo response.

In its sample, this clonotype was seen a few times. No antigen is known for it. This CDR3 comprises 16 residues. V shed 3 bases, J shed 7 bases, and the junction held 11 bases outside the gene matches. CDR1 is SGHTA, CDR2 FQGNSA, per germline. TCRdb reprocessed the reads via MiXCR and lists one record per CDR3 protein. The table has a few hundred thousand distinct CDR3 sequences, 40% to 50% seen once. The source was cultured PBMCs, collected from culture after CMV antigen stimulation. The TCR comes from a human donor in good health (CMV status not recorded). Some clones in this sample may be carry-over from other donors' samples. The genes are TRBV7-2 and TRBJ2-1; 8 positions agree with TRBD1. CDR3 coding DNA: TGTGCCAGCAGCTTTTTCTCGCAGGGGGCTCGGAATGAGCAGTTCTTC. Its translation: CASSFFSQGARNEQFF.